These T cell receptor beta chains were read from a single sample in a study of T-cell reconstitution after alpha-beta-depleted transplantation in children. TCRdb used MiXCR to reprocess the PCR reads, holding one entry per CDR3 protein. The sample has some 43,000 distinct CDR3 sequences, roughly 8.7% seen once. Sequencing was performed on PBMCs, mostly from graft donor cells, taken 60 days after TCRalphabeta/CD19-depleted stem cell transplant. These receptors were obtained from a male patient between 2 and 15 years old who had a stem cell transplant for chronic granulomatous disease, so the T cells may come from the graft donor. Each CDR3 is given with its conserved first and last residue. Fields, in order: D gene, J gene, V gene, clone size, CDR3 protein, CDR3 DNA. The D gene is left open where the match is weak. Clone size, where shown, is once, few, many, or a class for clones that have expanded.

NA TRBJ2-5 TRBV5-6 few CASSLQGQDPQETQYF TGTGCCAGCAGCTTGCAGGGCCAGGACCCTCAAGAGACCCAGTACTTC
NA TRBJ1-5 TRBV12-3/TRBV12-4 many CASSPNSNQPQHF TGTGCCAGCAGCCCCAATAGCAATCAGCCCCAGCATTTT
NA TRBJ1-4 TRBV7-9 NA CASSLGGVGEKLFF TGTGCCAGCAGCTTAGGAGGGGTTGGTGAAAAACTGTTTTTT
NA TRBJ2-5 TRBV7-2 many CASSLHTGVLETQYF TGTGCCAGCAGTCTACACACAGGAGTTTTGGAGACCCAGTACTTC
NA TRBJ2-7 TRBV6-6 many CASSYSGVGEQYF TGTGCCAGCAGTTATTCAGGGGTCGGCGAGCAGTACTTC
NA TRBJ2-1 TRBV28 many CASYGQPRGNEQFF TGTGCCAGCTACGGACAACCCCGTGGGAATGAGCAGTTCTTC
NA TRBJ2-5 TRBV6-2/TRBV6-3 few CASRADTGGARQETQYF TGTGCCAGCAGAGCCGACACTGGGGGGGCGCGACAAGAGACCCAGTACTTC
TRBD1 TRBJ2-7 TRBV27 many CASADREKSYEQYF TGTGCCAGCGCCGACAGGGAAAAATCCTACGAGCAGTACTTC
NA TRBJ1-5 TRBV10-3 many CAISESGRAGNQPQHF TGTGCCATCAGTGAGTCGGGCAGAGCGGGCAATCAGCCCCAGCATTTT
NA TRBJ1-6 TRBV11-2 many CASSLSFDSPLHF TGTGCCAGCAGCTTAAGTTTCGATTCACCCCTCCACTTT
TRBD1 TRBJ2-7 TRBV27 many CASSFGTGDEQYF TGTGCCAGCAGTTTCGGGACAGGGGACGAGCAGTACTTC
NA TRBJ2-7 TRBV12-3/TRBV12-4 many CASSRDGEQYF TGTGCCAGCAGCCGGGACGGCGAGCAGTACTTC
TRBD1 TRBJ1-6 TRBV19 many CASTGTGRIFSSPLHF TGTGCCAGTACGGGGACAGGGAGGATTTTTTCTTCACCCCTCCACTTT
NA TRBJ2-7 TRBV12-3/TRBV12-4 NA CASSSAGTLGSYEQYF TGTGCCAGCAGTTCGGCCGGGACCCTTGGTTCCTACGAGCAGTACTTC
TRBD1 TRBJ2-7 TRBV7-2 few CASSTKPGQGYEQYF TGTGCCAGCAGTACTAAACCGGGACAGGGCTACGAGCAGTACTTC
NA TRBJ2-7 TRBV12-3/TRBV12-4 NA CASSFRSSRTYEQYF TGTGCCAGCAGTTTTAGGTCTAGCCGAACCTACGAGCAGTACTTC
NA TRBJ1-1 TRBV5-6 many CASSLAAGVTEAFF TGTGCCAGCAGCTTGGCCGCAGGGGTAACTGAAGCTTTCTTT
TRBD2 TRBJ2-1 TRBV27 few CASSFLTSGGNEQFF TGTGCCAGCAGTTTTTTGACTAGCGGGGGGAATGAGCAGTTCTTC
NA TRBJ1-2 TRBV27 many CASSFLDGTYGYTF TGTGCCAGCAGTTTTTTGGACGGGACCTATGGCTACACCTTC
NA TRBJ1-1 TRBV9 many CASSVGQPSENTEAFF TGTGCCAGCAGCGTAGGCCAGCCGAGCGAGAACACTGAAGCTTTCTTT
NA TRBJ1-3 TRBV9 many CASSVGVTVSSGNTIYF TGTGCCAGCAGCGTAGGAGTGACAGTGAGCTCTGGAAACACCATATATTTT
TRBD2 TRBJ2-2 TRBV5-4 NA CASSSAGFNTGELFF TGTGCCAGCAGCTCAGCGGGATTCAACACCGGGGAGCTGTTTTTT
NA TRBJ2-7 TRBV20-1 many CSAHQATEPYEQYF TGCAGTGCGCACCAGGCGACCGAACCCTACGAGCAGTACTTC
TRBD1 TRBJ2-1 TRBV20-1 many CSAKGQGNEQFF TGCAGTGCTAAGGGACAGGGAAATGAGCAGTTCTTC
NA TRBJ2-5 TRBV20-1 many CSASDYGTVRPKETQYF TGCAGTGCTTCCGACTATGGGACGGTTCGACCCAAGGAGACCCAGTACTTC
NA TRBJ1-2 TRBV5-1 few CASSGGTALYGYTF TGCGCCAGCAGCGGTGGGACCGCCCTCTATGGCTACACCTTC
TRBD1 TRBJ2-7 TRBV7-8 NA CASSRGQATSYEQYF TGTGCCAGCAGCAGGGGACAGGCGACCTCCTACGAGCAGTACTTC
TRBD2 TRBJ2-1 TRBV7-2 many CASSSRLAGVHEQFF TGTGCCAGCAGCTCGAGACTAGCGGGAGTCCATGAGCAGTTCTTC
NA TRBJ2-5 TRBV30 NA CAWSVANSETQYF TGTGCCTGGAGTGTGGCCAATTCAGAGACCCAGTACTTC
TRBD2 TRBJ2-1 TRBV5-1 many CASSLELLATYNEQFF TGCGCCAGCAGCCTTGAATTACTAGCGACCTACAATGAGCAGTTCTTC
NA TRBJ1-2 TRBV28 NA CASSFLRNTLRSYGYTF TGTGCCAGCAGTTTCCTCAGGAATACTTTAAGAAGCTATGGCTACACCTTC
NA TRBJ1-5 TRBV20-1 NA CSARASNQPQHF TGCAGTGCTAGAGCGAGCAATCAGCCCCAGCATTTT
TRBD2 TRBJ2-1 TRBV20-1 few CSARDTQLAGNEQFF TGCAGTGCTAGAGATACCCAACTAGCGGGAAATGAGCAGTTCTTC
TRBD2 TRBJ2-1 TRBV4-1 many CASSQDVIAGGSEQFF TGCGCCAGCAGCCAAGATGTAATAGCGGGAGGCAGCGAGCAGTTCTTC
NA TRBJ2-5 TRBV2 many CASRLKGLGKETQYF TGTGCCAGCAGACTTAAGGGACTTGGGAAAGAGACCCAGTACTTC
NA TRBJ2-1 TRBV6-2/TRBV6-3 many CASSYQDSYNEQFF TGTGCCAGCAGTTACCAGGACTCCTACAATGAGCAGTTCTTC
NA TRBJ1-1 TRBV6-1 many CASTRFGRAEAFF TGTGCCAGCACCCGGTTCGGTAGGGCTGAAGCTTTCTTT
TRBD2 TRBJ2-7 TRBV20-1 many CSARDPELAGEYEQYF TGCAGTGCTAGAGATCCCGAACTAGCGGGAGAATACGAGCAGTACTTC
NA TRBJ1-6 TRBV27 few CASSSTRINSPLHF TGTGCCAGCAGCTCGACCCGGATTAATTCACCCCTCCACTTT
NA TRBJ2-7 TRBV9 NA CASSVMPKYEQYF TGTGCCAGCAGCGTAATGCCGAAGTACGAGCAGTACTTC
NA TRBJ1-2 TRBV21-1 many CASSKWRGDREVVYTF TGTGCCAGCAGCAAATGGAGAGGGGACAGGGAGGTTGTCTACACCTTC
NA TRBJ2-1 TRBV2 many CASSAGLYEQFF TGTGCCAGCAGTGCGGGGTTGTATGAGCAGTTCTTC